The T cell receptor (beta chain) described here comes from a study of blood T cell repertoires in COVID-19. For the study at large: The United States, Italy and Spain provided the acute and convalescent COVID-19 samples.

Some clones are missing from TCRdb's copy, which holds only in-frame ones; the method was immunoSEQ multiplex PCR. The sample carries approximately 470,000 clones, around 90% recorded once. Adults between roughly 18 and 95 years of age took part from approximately 24 US areas. The sequence came from a young woman who had recovered from COVID-19. The sample comprised PBMCs or T cells enriched from blood (not recorded which).

CDR3 region: CAWSVLLAGSGLRDTQYF. In DNA, the CDR3 is TGTGCCTGGAGTGTTTTACTAGCGGGGAGTGGTTTAAGAGATACGCAGTATTTT. This chain joins TRBV30 and TRBJ2-3; 10 bases are a match to TRBD2. From germline, CDR1 is GTSNPN and CDR2 SVGIG (reference sequence). This CDR3 is built from 18 residues. The junction had 14 bases not matched to a gene; V was cut back by 0 bases and J by 5 bases.